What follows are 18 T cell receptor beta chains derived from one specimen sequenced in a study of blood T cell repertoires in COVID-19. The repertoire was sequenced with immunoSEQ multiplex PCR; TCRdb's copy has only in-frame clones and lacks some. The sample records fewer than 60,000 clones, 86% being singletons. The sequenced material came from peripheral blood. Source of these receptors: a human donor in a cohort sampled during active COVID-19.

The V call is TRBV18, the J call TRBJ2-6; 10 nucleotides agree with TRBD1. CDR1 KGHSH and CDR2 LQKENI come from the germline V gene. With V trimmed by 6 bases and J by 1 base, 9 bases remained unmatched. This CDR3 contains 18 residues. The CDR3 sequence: CASSLARTGGSGANVLTF. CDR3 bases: TGTGCCAGCTCCCTGGCCAGGACAGGGGGTTCTGGGGCCAACGTCCTGACTTTC.

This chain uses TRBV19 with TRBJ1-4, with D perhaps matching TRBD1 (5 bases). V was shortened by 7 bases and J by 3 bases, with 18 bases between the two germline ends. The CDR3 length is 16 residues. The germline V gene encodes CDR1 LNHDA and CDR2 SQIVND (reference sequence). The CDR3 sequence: CASNLGGAQANEKLFF. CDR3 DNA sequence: TGTGCCAGTAACCTAGGAGGGGCGCAGGCTAATGAAAAACTGTTTTTT. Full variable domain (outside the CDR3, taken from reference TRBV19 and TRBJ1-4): DGGITQSPKYLFRKEGQNVTLSCEQNLNHDAMYWYRQDPGQGLRLIYYSQIVNDFQKGDIAEGYSVSREKKESFPLTVTSAQKNPTAFYLCASNLGGAQANEKLFFGSGTQLSVL.

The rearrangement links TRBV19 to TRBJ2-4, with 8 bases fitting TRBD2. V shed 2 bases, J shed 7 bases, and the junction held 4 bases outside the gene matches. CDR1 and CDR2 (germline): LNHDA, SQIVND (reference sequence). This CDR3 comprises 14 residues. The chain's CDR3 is CASSITREENIQYF. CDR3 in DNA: TGTGCCAGTAGTATAACGCGGGAGGAGAACATTCAGTACTTC.

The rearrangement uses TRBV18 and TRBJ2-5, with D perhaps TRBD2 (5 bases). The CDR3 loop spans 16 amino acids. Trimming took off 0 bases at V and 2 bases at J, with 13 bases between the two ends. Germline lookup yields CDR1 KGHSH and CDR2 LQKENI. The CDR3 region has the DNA TGTGCCAGCTCACCACCCCTAGCCCAGCCACAAGAGACCCAGTACTTC. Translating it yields CASSPPLAQPQETQYF.

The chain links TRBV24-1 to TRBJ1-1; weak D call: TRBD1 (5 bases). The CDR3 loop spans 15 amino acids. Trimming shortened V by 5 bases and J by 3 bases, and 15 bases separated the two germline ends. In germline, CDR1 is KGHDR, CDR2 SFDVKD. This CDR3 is CATSGSGGVDTEAFF. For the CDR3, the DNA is TGTGCCACCAGTGGCTCGGGGGGGGTGGACACTGAAGCTTTCTTT.

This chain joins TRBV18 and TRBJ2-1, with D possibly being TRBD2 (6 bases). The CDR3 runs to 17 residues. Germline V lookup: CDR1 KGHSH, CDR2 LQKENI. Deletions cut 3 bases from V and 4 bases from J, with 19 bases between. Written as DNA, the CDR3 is TGTGCCAGCTCACCGGTCGGAGGGACCCAGAGGTACAATGAGCAGTTCTTC. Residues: CASSPVGGTQRYNEQFF.

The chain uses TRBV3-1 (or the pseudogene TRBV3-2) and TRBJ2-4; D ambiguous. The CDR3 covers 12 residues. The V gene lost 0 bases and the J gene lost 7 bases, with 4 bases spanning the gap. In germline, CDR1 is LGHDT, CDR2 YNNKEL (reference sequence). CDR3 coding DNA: TGTGCCAGCAGCCAAGAGCGGAACATTCAGTACTTC. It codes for CASSQERNIQYF.

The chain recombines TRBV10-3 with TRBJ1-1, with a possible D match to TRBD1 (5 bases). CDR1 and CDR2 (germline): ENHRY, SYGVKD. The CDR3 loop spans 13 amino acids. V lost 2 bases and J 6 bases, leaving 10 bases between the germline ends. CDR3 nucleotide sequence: TGTGCCATCAGTGAGACAGGTGAGGCTGAAGCTTTCTTT. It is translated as CAISETGEAEAFF.

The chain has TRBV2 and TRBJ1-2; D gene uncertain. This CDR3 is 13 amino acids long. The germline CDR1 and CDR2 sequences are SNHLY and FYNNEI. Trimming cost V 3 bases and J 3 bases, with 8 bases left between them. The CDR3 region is CASSEESDYGYTF. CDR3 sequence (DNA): TGTGCCAGCAGTGAGGAGAGTGACTATGGCTACACCTTC.

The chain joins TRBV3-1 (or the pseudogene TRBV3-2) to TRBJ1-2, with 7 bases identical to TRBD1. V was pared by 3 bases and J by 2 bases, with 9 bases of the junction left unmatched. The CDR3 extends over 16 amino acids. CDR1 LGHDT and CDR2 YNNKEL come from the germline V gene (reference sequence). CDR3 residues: CASSQKGQVRNYGYTF. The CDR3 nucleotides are TGTGCCAGCAGCCAGAAAGGACAGGTGCGCAACTATGGCTACACCTTC.

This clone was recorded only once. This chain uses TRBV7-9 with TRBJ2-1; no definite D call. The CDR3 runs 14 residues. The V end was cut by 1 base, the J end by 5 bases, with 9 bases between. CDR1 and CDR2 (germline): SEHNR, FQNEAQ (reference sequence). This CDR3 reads CASSLGGRNNEQFF. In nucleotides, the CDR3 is TGTGCCAGCAGCTTAGGTGGCCGTAACAATGAGCAGTTCTTC. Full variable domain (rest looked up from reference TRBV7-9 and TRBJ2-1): DTGVSQNPRHKITKRGQNVTFRCDPISEHNRLYWYRQTLGQGPEFLTYFQNEAQLEKSRLLSDRFSAERPKGSFSTLEIQRTEQGDSAMYLCASSLGGRNNEQFFGPGTRLTVL.

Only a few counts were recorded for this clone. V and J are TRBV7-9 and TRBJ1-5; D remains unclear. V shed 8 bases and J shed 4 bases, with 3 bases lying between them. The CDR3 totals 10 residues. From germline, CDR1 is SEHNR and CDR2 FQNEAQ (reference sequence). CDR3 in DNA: TGTGCCAGCTCAAATCAGCCCCAGCATTTT. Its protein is CASSNQPQHF.

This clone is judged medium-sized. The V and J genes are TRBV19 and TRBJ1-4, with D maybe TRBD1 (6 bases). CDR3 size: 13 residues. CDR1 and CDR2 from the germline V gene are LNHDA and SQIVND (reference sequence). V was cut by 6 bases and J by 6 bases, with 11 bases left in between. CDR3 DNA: TGTGCCAGTAGCCAAACAGGGCATGAAAAACTGTTTTTT. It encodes CASSQTGHEKLFF.

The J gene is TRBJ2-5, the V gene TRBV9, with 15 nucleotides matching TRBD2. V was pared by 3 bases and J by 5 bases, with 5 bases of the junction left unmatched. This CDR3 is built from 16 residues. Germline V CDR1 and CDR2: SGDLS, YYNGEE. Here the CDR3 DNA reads TGTGCCAGCAGCGCCGGACTAGCGGGGGGGCAGGAGACCCAGTACTTC. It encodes CASSAGLAGGQETQYF.

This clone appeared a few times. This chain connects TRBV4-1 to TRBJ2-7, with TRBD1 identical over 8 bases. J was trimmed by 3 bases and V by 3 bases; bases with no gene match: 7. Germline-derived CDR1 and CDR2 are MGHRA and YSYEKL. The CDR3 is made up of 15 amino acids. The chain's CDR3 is CASSQTGTGNYEQYF. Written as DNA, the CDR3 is TGCGCCAGCAGCCAGACCGGGACAGGAAACTACGAGCAGTACTTC.

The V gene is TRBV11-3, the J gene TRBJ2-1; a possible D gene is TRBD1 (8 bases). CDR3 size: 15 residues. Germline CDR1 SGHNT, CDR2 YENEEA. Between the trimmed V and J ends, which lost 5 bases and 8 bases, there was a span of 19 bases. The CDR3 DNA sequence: TGTGCCAGCAGCCAGGGGGGGACAGGCTGGCATGAGCAGTTCTTC. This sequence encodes CASSQGGTGWHEQFF.

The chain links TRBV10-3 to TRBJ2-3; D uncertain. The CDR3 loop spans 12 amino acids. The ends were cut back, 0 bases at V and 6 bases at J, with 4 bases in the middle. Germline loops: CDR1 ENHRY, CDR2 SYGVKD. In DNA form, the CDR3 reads TGTGCCATCAGTGAGTCTCGTGATACGCAGTATTTT. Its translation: CAISESRDTQYF.

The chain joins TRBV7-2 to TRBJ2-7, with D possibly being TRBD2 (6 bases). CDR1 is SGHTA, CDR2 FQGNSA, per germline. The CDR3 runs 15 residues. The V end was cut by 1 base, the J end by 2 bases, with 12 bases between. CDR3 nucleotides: TGTGCCAGCAGCTTAGGGACGGCGGGGCCCTACGAGCAGTACTTC. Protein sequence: CASSLGTAGPYEQYF.